This TCR beta chain was recorded in a study of blood T cell repertoires in COVID-19 (dated by TCRdb to 2020 to 2021). Broadly, across the study: The collaborator samples originated in the United States, Italy and Spain and spanned the acute and convalescent phases of COVID-19. Samples came from the ongoing ImmuneRACE study (first 160 participants) plus 1,254 subjects from 6 global collaborators. The prospective study material was composed of cDNA or gDNA derived from T cells, B-cell-depleted T cells, or PBMCs. Where available, HLA class I and class II types were obtained from metadata supplied by the sample provider rather than from assay-based typing. The repertoires were made available in a free public database intended to serve as a resource for research on the immune response to SARS-CoV-2. Subjects who had been exposed to COVID-19, were actively infected with it, or had recovered from it provided the deeply sampled blood TCRbeta repertoires that made up the dataset. The sample metadata nearly always contained a de-identified subject ID, COVID-19 status, age in years and sex. Paper-wide results and their limitations: The amount of clinical and demographic metadata varied by source and participant and was provided uncurated.

The immunoSEQ Assay, a bias-controlled multiplex PCR, was used to amplify TCRbeta CDR3 regions from genomic DNA. Regarding the original processing steps: The number of nucleated cells in each sample was estimated from the amplification of reference gene primers within the assay. To quantify the absolute abundance of each unique TCRbeta CDR3 rearrangement, sequence reads were collapsed and filtered. For each sample, productive Simpson clonality was calculated by taking the square root of Simpson's diversity index across productive rearrangements. TCRdb carries this immuneACCESS record with in-frame sequences only. Its versions omit some clonotypes, under half of them owing to an unresolved V gene in the studies checked, with the rest unexplained. V and J calls and clone size are those listed in that table; D and trimming were worked out from the DNA. The table for this sample lists about 88,000 clones; 75% to 90% of them were counted only once. Around 5% of the sample belongs to the ten largest clones.

Collaborating institutions collected whole blood in K2EDTA tubes following their own protocols. For TCRbeta analysis, collaborator samples were shipped as frozen whole blood, as isolated PBMCs, or as DNA extracted from either sample type. V trim: 5 bases; J trim: 5 bases; unmatched bases: 6. The CDR3 numbers 14 residues from cysteine through phenylalanine. Only CDR3 DNA remains: 42 bases, in frame from the first base. As encoded in the germline V gene, CDR1 is SGHVS while CDR2 is FQNEAQ. Concerning this clone itself: Its antigen is not yet known. Per-nucleotide qualities are absent, and no much larger clonotype sits a single base away.

This TCR was recovered from an elderly woman with active COVID-19. The chain uses TRBV7-8 and TRBJ2-5, and 9 junctional nucleotides match TRBD1. Sequenced: peripheral blood. The DNA is as follows: TGTGCCAGCAGCCCCCGGGACAGGGTTGAGACCCAGTACTTC. Its amino acids are CASSPRDRVETQYF. The CDR3, completed at both ends by the reference TRBV7-8 and TRBJ2-5 genes, gives the full variable domain GAGVSQSPRYKVAKRGQDVALRCDPISGHVSLFWYQQALGQGPEFLTYFQNEAQLDKSGLPSDRFFAERPEGSVSTLKIQRTQQEDSAVYLCASSPRDRVETQYFGPGTRLLVL.